This T cell receptor beta chain was sequenced for a study of T cell responses to AZD1222 COVID-19 vaccine. Study-level information: Timing groups of about 4 and about 12 weeks for second doses were pooled.

About this clone: Antigen specificity is unknown.

CDR3 size: 16 residues. The ends were cut back, 4 bases at V and 0 bases at J, with 13 bases in the middle. Germline values: CDR1 SGHVS, CDR2 FQNEAQ. The study, taken as a whole, reports: At baseline, seropositivity was found in only a handful of AZD1222 recipients. Recipients of two AZD1222 doses showed rising Spike-specific TCR breadth and depth. The donors showed a predominance of white British ancestry and of females, with possible underestimation of clonal diversity.

Produced via immunoSEQ multiplex PCR; TCRdb's table is partial and in-frame only. This sample has about 100,000 clones; 65% to 90% occur once, and the top ten carry roughly 6%. Sample: peripheral blood, taken on day 0 of AZD1222 vaccination. The clonotype originates from an adult in good health. This rearrangement joins TRBV7-8 to TRBJ2-1, with D possibly being TRBD2 (5 bases). As DNA, the CDR3 is TGTGCCAGCAGCTCCCCTGAGGGAAGCTCCTACAATGAGCAGTTCTTC. Protein: CASSSPEGSSYNEQFF.